These 21 T cell receptor beta chains were sequenced from one sample in a study of cytomegalovirus exposure and HLA in healthy donors. Amplification used 60 Vbeta primers and 13 Jbeta primers. Sequencing used immunoSEQ multiplex PCR; TCRdb keeps in-frame clones, though not all of them. The data show around 110,000 clones, around 64% seen once. Sequencing was carried out using PBMCs. The receptor set was obtained from a man between 25 and 39 years old in good health and CMV-seropositive.

CDR3 sequence: CTSSQVLHAGGLSSYEQYF. CDR3 nucleotides: TGCACCAGCAGCCAAGTCCTCCACGCGGGGGGGCTAAGCTCCTACGAGCAGTACTTC. This chain links TRBV1 with TRBJ2-7; the listed D gene, TRBD2, was not tested against the DNA. TRBV1 is a documented pseudogene. The CDR3 is made up of 19 amino acids.

This clone has more than one count but fewer than ten. This chain uses TRBV30 with TRBJ2-2; D is undetermined. The V and J ends lost 0 bases and 3 bases respectively, with 5 bases between them. The CDR3 spans 13 residues. Per the germline V gene, CDR1 is GTSNPN and CDR2 is SVGIG (reference sequence). Here the CDR3 reads CAWSVADTGELFF. Written as DNA, the CDR3 is TGTGCCTGGAGTGTAGCCGACACCGGGGAGCTGTTTTTT.

This sequence joins TRBV6-5 and TRBJ1-6, with 8 positions matching TRBD1. There are 14 residues in the CDR3. J gave up 7 bases and V 7 bases, and 6 bases lay outside the gene matches. Germline loops: CDR1 MNHEY, CDR2 SVGAGI. The CDR3 region is CASTRTGPNSPLHF. DNA of the CDR3: TGTGCCAGCACAAGGACAGGGCCCAATTCACCCCTCCACTTT.

This chain links TRBV19 with TRBJ1-1; 8 bases agree with TRBD1. V lost 5 bases to trimming and J lost 13 bases; unmatched junction nucleotides: 12. CDR3 length equals 13 residues. Germline V gene lookup returns CDR1 LNHDA and CDR2 SQIVND (reference sequence). CDR3 residues: CASSLSATGGHFF. The CDR3 nucleotides read TGTGCCAGTAGTCTATCCGCCACAGGGGGGCATTTCTTT.

The chain employs TRBV9 and TRBJ1-5; 7 nucleotides match TRBD1. Germline CDR1 SGDLS, CDR2 YYNGEE. V dropped 5 bases and J dropped 6; count of bases not matched to a gene: 8. This CDR3 is built from 14 residues. The CDR3 here is CASSRGGSSQPQHF. CDR3 in DNA: TGTGCCAGCAGTCGAGGGGGCTCAAGTCAGCCCCAGCATTTT.

This chain uses TRBV6-5 with TRBJ1-4, with 9 nucleotides matching TRBD1. The length of the CDR3 is 15 residues. V was pared by 6 bases and J by 4 bases, with 6 bases of the junction left unmatched. Germline values: CDR1 MNHEY, CDR2 SVGAGI. The CDR3 nucleotides read TGTGCCAGCAGATTTGGACAGGGGCTTAATGAAAAACTGTTTTTT. Translating gives CASRFGQGLNEKLFF.

The chain combines TRBV15 with TRBJ1-2; D possibly corresponds to TRBD1 (5 bases). Looked up from germline, CDR1 is LNHNV and CDR2 is YYDKDF (reference sequence). Trimming pared 3 bases from V and 4 bases from J, leaving 15 bases between. The CDR3 is 15 residues long. The CDR3 here is CATSSQRGALYGYTF. CDR3 bases: TGTGCCACCAGCAGTCAACGTGGGGCCCTCTATGGCTACACCTTC.

The DNA for the CDR3 is TGTGCCAGCAGCCCAAGGTATCCAGGGTCTACAGATACGCAGTATTTT. This gives the protein CASSPRYPGSTDTQYF. The rearrangement uses TRBV11-3 and TRBJ2-3, with TRBD1 as a possible D gene (5 bases). CDR3 length equals 16 residues. Between the trimmed V and J ends, which lost 5 bases and 3 bases, there was a span of 18 bases. The germline CDR1 and CDR2 sequences are SGHNT and YENEEA. The entire variable domain, with the rest obtained from reference TRBV11-3 and TRBJ2-3, is as follows: EAGVVQSPRYKIIEKKQPVAFWCNPISGHNTLYWYLQNLGQGPELLIRYENEEAVDDSQLPKDRFSAERLKGVDSTLKIQPAELGDSAVYLCASSPRYPGSTDTQYFGPGTRLTVL.

V gene TRBV29-1 combines with J gene TRBJ2-3, with 8 nucleotides matching TRBD1. CDR1 is SQVTM and CDR2 is ANQGSEA in the germline V gene. The CDR3 covers 16 residues. V was pared by 5 bases and J by 2 bases, with 12 bases of the junction left unmatched. The CDR3 protein is CSVIQGGMNLTDTQYF. The CDR3 DNA reads as TGCAGCGTTATACAGGGGGGAATGAATCTCACAGATACGCAGTATTTT.

This chain connects TRBV5-4 to TRBJ2-1; maybe TRBD1 (6 bases). Germline CDR1 SGHNT, CDR2 YYREEE (reference sequence). This CDR3 has 14 amino acids. With 0 bases removed from V and 6 bases from J, the gap between germline ends came to 10 bases. CDR3 region: CASSLGGTTNEQFF. The CDR3 DNA reads as TGTGCCAGCAGCTTGGGAGGGACAACCAATGAGCAGTTCTTC. Combining the CDR3 with reference TRBV5-4 and TRBJ2-1 gives the whole variable domain ETGVTQSPTHLIKTRGQQVTLRCSSQSGHNTVSWYQQALGQGPQFIFQYYREEENGRGNFPPRFSGLQFPNYSSELNVNALELDDSALYLCASSLGGTTNEQFFGPGTRLTVL.

This clone has a handful of counts. J is TRBJ2-2 and V is TRBV7-3, with 10 positions matching TRBD2. From germline, CDR1 is SGHTA and CDR2 FQGTGA. V lost 4 bases, J lost 3 bases, and 8 bases stayed unmatched. This CDR3 comprises 17 residues. In DNA form, the CDR3 reads TGTGCCAGCAGCTCACGAGGAAGCGGGGGGGACACCGGGGAGCTGTTTTTT. It codes for CASSSRGSGGDTGELFF.

In nucleotides, the CDR3 is TGTGCCAGCAGTGACTCGCCGACAGGGCTCTCTGGGGCCAACGTCCTGACTTTC. Residues: CASSDSPTGLSGANVLTF. The chain carries TRBV6-4 and TRBJ2-6; the match to TRBD1 covers 7 bases. CDR3 length equals 18 residues. V was pared by 0 bases and J by 0 bases, with 5 bases of the junction left unmatched. CDR1 and CDR2 (germline): MRHNA, SNTAGT.

This chain joins TRBV7-2 and TRBJ1-2; D is possibly TRBD1 (5 bases). Germline loops: CDR1 SGHTA, CDR2 FQGNSA. V was shortened by 5 bases and J by 8 bases, with 12 bases between the two germline ends. The CDR3 consists of 12 residues. The CDR3 DNA reads TGTGCCAGCAGCGGGGGGTGGGGGGGCTACACCTTC. It specifies CASSGGWGGYTF.

The rearrangement links TRBV4-1 to TRBJ1-6, with D tentatively TRBD1 (5 bases). Per germline, CDR1 MGHRA and CDR2 YSYEKL. Trimming stripped 0 bases from V and 4 bases from J, with 10 bases between. The CDR3 spans 16 residues. CDR3 region: CASSQDSWTYNSPLHF. CDR3 bases: TGCGCCAGCAGCCAAGATTCCTGGACATATAATTCACCCCTCCACTTT.

CDR3 amino acids: CSVPMETQYF. The CDR3 nucleotides read TGCAGCGTTCCCATGGAGACCCAGTACTTC. The V call is TRBV29-1, the J call TRBJ2-5; D call uncertain. This CDR3 region has 10 residues. Germline assignment: CDR1 SQVTM and CDR2 ANQGSEA. V gave up 5 bases and J gave up 5 bases, with 6 bases separating them.

This rearrangement joins TRBV5-1 to TRBJ2-2; a possible D gene is TRBD1 (6 bases). V lost 2 bases and J lost 0, with 17 bases in between. The CDR3 consists of 18 residues. CDR1 is SGHRS and CDR2 is YFSETQ in the germline V gene. The CDR3 region has the DNA TGCGCCAGCAGCTTTAGTGGGACACGCGTCCCGAACACCGGGGAGCTGTTTTTT. Amino acids: CASSFSGTRVPNTGELFF. The full variable domain, in which reference TRBV5-1 and TRBJ2-2 provide the parts outside the CDR3, is KAGVTQTPRYLIKTRGQQVTLSCSPISGHRSVSWYQQTPGQGLQFLFEYFSETQRNKGNFPGRFSGRQFSNSRSEMNVSTLELGDSALYLCASSFSGTRVPNTGELFFGEGSRLTVL.

This chain connects TRBV30 to TRBJ1-2, with D unclear. Trimming cost V 1 base and J 5 bases, with 8 bases left between them. CDR1 is GTSNPN and CDR2 is SVGIG in the germline V gene (reference sequence). CDR3 length: 12 residues. CDR3 nucleotide sequence: TGTGCCTGGAGTGGACACCTTTATGGCTACACCTTC. Its protein product is CAWSGHLYGYTF.

The V and J genes are TRBV4-1 and TRBJ2-3, with TRBD2 identical over 9 bases. The CDR3 is 17 amino acids. The J segment lost 4 bases and the V segment lost 4 bases, leaving 12 bases of the junction unmatched. Germline CDR1 and CDR2: MGHRA and YSYEKL. CDR3: CASSPEGGGGAPDTQYF. In DNA form, the CDR3 reads TGCGCCAGCAGCCCTGAGGGGGGCGGGGGGGCCCCAGATACGCAGTATTTT.

This rearrangement joins TRBV27 to TRBJ2-7; 10 bases fit TRBD2. Per the germline V gene, CDR1 is MNHEY and CDR2 is SMNVEV (reference sequence). There are 14 residues in the CDR3. With 4 bases clipped from V and 4 bases from J, the junction kept 4 bases outside the gene matches. The CDR3 nucleotides are TGTGCCAGCAGTTCTAGCGGGAGATGGTACGAGCAGTACGTC. The encoded protein is CASSSSGRWYEQYV.

The V and J genes are TRBV30 and TRBJ2-3; 8 bases fit TRBD1. Germline V gene lookup returns CDR1 GTSNPN and CDR2 SVGIG (reference sequence). J was trimmed by 4 bases and V by 0 bases; bases with no gene match: 9. This CDR3 is 16 amino acids long. This chain's CDR3 is CAWSVRGRGHSDTQYF. CDR3 sequence (DNA): TGTGCCTGGAGTGTAAGGGGCAGGGGGCATTCAGATACGCAGTATTTT.

V is TRBV19 and J is TRBJ1-5; no clear D. CDR3 length: 13 residues. Germline values: CDR1 LNHDA, CDR2 SQIVND (reference sequence). V lost 3 bases and J 7 bases, leaving 10 bases between the germline ends. The CDR3 coding sequence is TGTGCCAGTAGTATCAAGGGAGAACAGCCCCAGCATTTT. Translation: CASSIKGEQPQHF.